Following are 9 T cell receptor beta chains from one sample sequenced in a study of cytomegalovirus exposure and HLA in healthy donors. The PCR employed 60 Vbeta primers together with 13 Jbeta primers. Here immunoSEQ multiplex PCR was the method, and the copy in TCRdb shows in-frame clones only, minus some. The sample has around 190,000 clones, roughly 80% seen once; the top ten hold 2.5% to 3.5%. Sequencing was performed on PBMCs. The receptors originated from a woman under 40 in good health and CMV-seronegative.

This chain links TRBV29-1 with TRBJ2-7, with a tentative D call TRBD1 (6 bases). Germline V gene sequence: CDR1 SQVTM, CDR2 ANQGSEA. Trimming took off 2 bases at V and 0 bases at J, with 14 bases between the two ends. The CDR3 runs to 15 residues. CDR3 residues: CSVERRGESSYEQYF. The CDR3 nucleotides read TGCAGCGTTGAACGCAGGGGCGAAAGCTCCTACGAGCAGTACTTC.

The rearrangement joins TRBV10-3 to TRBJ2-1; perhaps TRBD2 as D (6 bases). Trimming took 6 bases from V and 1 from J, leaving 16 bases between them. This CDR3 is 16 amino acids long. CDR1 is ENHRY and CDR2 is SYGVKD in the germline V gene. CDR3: CAIRGDGSTSYNEQFF. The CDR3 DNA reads TGTGCCATCAGGGGGGACGGGAGTACGTCCTACAATGAGCAGTTCTTC.

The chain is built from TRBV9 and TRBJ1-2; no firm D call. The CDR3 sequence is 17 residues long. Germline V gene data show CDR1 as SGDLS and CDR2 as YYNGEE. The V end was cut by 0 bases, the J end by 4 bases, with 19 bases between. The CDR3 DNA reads TGTGCCAGCAGCGTAGTAAGTGAGCGGACGGAGGGCTATGGCTACACCTTC. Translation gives CASSVVSERTEGYGYTF.

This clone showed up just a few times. The CDR3 is CASGLGGGNTIYF. DNA for the CDR3: TGTGCTAGTGGTTTAGGGGGTGGAAACACCATATATTTT. J is TRBJ1-3 and V is TRBV12-5, with D perhaps TRBD1 (6 bases). V lost 3 bases to trimming and J lost 3 bases, with 6 bases between them. Germline CDR1 LGHNT, CDR2 FRNRAP. The CDR3 sequence is 13 residues long.

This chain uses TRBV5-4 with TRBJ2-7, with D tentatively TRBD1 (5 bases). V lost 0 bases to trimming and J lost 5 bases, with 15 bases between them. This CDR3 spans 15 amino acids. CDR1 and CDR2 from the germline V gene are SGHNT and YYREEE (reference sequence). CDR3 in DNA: TGTGCCAGCAGCTTGGCCCTGGGCAGGGTAAACGAGCAGTACTTC. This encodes CASSLALGRVNEQYF.

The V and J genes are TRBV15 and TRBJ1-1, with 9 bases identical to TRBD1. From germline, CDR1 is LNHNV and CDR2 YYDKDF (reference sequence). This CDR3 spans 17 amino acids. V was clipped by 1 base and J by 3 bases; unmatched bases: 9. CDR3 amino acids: CATSRGGTGLLDTEAFF. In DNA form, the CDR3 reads TGTGCCACCAGCAGAGGGGGGACAGGGCTCTTGGACACTGAAGCTTTCTTT.

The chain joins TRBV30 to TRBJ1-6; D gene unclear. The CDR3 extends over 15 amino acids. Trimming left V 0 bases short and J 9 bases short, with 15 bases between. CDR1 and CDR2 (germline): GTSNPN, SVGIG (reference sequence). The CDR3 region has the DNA TGTGCCTGGAGTGTACGATCGGGGTTCAGTTCACCCCTCCACTTT. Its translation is CAWSVRSGFSSPLHF.

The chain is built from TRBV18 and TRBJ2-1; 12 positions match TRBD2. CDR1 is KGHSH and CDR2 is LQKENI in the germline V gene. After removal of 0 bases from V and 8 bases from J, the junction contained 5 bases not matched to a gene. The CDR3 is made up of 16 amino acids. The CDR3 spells CASSPPLAGGPDEQFF. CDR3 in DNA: TGTGCCAGCTCACCACCCCTAGCGGGGGGGCCCGATGAGCAGTTCTTC.

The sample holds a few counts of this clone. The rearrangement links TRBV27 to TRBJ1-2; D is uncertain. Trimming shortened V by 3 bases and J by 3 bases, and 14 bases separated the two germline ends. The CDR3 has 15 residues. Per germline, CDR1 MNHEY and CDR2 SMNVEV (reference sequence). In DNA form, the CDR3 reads TGTGCCAGCAGTTTCGGGGTCGAGAGTTACTATGGCTACACCTTC. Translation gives CASSFGVESYYGYTF.